This T cell receptor (beta chain) was obtained from a study of blood T cell repertoires in COVID-19. The overall study: Donors in the United States, Italy and Spain gave samples during acute or convalescent COVID-19.

A few counts support this clone. Sequencing was performed with immunoSEQ multiplex PCR; in TCRdb, only in-frame clones are kept and a portion is missing. The sample lists some 120,000 clones; about 91% were seen once. The germline gives CDR1 PRHDT, CDR2 FYEKMQ (reference sequence). J was trimmed by 7 bases and V by 4 bases; bases with no gene match: 9. The CDR3 has 14 residues. The sample comprised peripheral blood. This sequence was found in a woman between 50 and 59 years old with active or convalescent COVID-19. The V call is TRBV13, the J call TRBJ1-1; 7 bases match TRBD1. CDR3: CASSSKETGDEAFF. The CDR3 bases are TGTGCCAGCAGCTCAAAGGAAACAGGGGATGAAGCTTTCTTT. Combining the CDR3 with reference TRBV13 and TRBJ1-1 gives the whole variable domain AAGVIQSPRHLIKEKRETATLKCYPIPRHDTVYWYQQGPGQDPQFLISFYEKMQSDKGSIPDRFSAQQFSDYHSELNMSSLELGDSALYFCASSSKETGDEAFFGQGTRLTVV.